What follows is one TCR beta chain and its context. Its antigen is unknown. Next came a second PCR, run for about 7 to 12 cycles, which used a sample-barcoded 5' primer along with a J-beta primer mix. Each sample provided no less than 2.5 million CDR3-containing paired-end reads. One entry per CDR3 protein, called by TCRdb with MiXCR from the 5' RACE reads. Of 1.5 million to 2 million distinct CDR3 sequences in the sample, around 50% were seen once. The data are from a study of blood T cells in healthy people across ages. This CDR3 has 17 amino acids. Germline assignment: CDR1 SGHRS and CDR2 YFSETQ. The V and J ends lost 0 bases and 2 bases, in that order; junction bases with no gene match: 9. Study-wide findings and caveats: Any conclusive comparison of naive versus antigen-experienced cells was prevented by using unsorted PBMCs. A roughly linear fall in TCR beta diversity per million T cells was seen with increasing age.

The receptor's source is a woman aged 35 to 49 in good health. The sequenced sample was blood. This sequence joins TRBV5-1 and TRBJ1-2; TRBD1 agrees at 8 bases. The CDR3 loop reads CASSLGSGQAGNYGYTF. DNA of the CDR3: TGCGCCAGCAGCTTGGGGTCGGGACAGGCGGGGAACTATGGCTACACCTTC.